This T cell receptor beta chain stems from a study of shared clonotypes between healthy human individuals (dated by TCRdb to about 2020). Turning to the overall study: Three men and two women, aged 18 to 49 years, made up the cohort. For each donor, CD4 naive and CD4 memory were each run on three plates, CD8 naive on two plates, and CD8 memory on one plate. To estimate repertoire size and how much clonotypes are shared between individuals, the study performed deep sequencing of blood TCR repertoires from a few healthy adults. To increase sequencing depth and limit assay-specific biases, TCR repertoire library preparation and sequencing were carried out by different laboratories using diverse techniques. Between about 0.8 and 9 billion PBMCs per donor were obtained by leukapheresis.

On this clone itself: Its binding antigen is unknown. No base qualities exist here, and no much larger clone lies one base off it.

Counted from cysteine to phenylalanine, this CDR3 has 15 amino acids. CDR3 DNA only is kept here, 45 bases in frame from base 1. The germline V gene provides CDR1 ENHRY and CDR2 SYGVKD. V ends up 4 bases short and J 11 bases short, with an unmatched junction base count of 7. The study at large found these results: Across a handful of donors, about 4.5% of naive CD4, 3.5% of naive CD8, around 2.1% of memory CD4, and about 0.4% of memory CD8 clonotypes were shared. Rarefaction of sorted-subset datasets indicated incomplete sequencing despite the large sequencing depth. Higher generation probabilities were observed for clonotypes shared by all four sorted-subset donors than for non-shared clonotypes. The genetic and exposure-history diversity represented was limited by the small number of donors. Sampling was limited to blood, and TCR repertoires in tissue likely differ from TCR repertoires in blood. Larger estimated clonotype richness was generally found for naive subsets than for memory subsets. Pairwise subsampling indicated that sequencing depth was expected to affect the degree of clonotype sharing among donors.

For the CD8 naive samples, CD45RO-negative cells were positively selected for CCR7, yielding a CD45RA+CCR7+ population from which TemRA cells were excluded. The donors were healthy, HIV-negative adults with no recently reported acute infections or vaccinations. Every donor was a Caucasian adult living in Nashville, Tennessee, USA. Blood was obtained by leukapheresis, after which PBMCs were separated by Ficoll-Histopaque density gradient centrifugation and cryopreserved in liquid nitrogen vapor phase. Analytical flow cytometry was used to check the purity and quantity of each magnetically sorted T cell population. Genomic DNA was isolated from each sorted fraction and quantified by UV absorbance on a Nanodrop 2000c. TCR CDR3 regions were amplified from genomic DNA by multiplex PCR using the deep immunoSEQ assay. Extracted genomic DNA from each cell subset was distributed evenly across all wells of several immunoSEQ 96-well plates, and each plate was treated as a replicate. For sorted subsets, around 200 ng genomic DNA, equal to 30,000 or so T cell genomes, was loaded into each replicate PCR. The purified libraries were quantified using a Qubit 3.0 fluorometer, sized with a Bioanalyzer 2100, and then quantified again using the KAPA Library Quantification kit. Each immunoSEQ 96-well plate was sequenced on its own single-read 150-cycle Illumina NextSeq 550 flow cell. Concerning the study's data processing: Because the immunoSEQ output held only junctional sequences and lacked quality scores, the filtering could not match the filtering applied to full-length reads. To assign V/J genes and CDR3, sequences were annotated against IMGT germline references using PyIR, a Python wrapper for IgBLAST v1.9. Reads with weak V/J assignments (E-value above 1e-6), missing CDR3, stop codons, out-of-frame junctions, or ambiguous translated residues were removed. V3J clonotypes were defined by identical inferred V gene, J gene, and CDR3 amino acid sequence. The percentage overlap between two repertoires was calculated by dividing the number of shared unique clonotypes by the size of the smaller repertoire. RTK rarefaction, the Chao1 estimator, and Recon v2.1 estimates of unobserved clonotypes were used to assess repertoire richness. OLGA was used to compute generation probabilities for all TCRbeta clonotypes that the gDNA method yielded from a few donors. Sourced from immuneACCESS, this table was stored by TCRdb with only in-frame sequences that have V and J called. A share of the clones is absent; for the studies checked, an unresolved V gene accounts for under half, and the remainder has no known explanation. V and J calls and clone size are those listed in that table; D and trimming were worked out from the DNA. The sample records 2 million to 2.5 million clones, roughly 95% of which are singletons. Clones ranked in the top ten supply about 1.1% of the sample.

The sequence was obtained from a young man in good health. Input material: naive CD8+ T cells sorted from blood. In the paper's terms, the cell subset or site label means: CD45RA+CCR7+. Recombination connected TRBV10-3 to TRBJ1-6, with 11 bases matching TRBD1. Here the CDR3 is given as CAISGDRGITTPLHF. The bases read TGTGCCATCAGTGGGGACAGGGGGATTACTACACCCCTCCACTTT.